A selection of T cell receptor beta chains follows, all from one sample in a study of PD-L1 blockade in urothelial cancer. Clones were read by immunoSEQ multiplex PCR, and TCRdb kept only the in-frame ones, dropping some. The sample comprises about 52,000 clones, 84% of which are singletons, and approximately 1.3% rests with the top ten. The material sequenced was PBMCs, taken around atezolizumab (anti-PD-L1) treatment. These TCRs come from a man aged 50-60 years with urothelial cancer. CDR3s include the opening cysteine and the closing phenylalanine or tryptophan. D genes are given only for firm matches. Size is omitted from some rows. Given values are once, few, many or a class for expanded clones.

abundance: -
j_gene: TRBJ2-7
v_gene: TRBV6-1
d_gene: -
CDR3aa: CASRFELTYEQYF
CDR3nt: TGTGCCAGCCGGTTCGAACTTACCTACGAGCAGTACTTC

abundance: -
j_gene: TRBJ2-2
v_gene: TRBV19
d_gene: TRBD2
CDR3aa: CASSIGGTTNTGELFF
CDR3nt: TGTGCCAGTAGTATTGGAGGGACTACCAACACCGGGGAGCTGTTTTTT

abundance: -
j_gene: TRBJ1-3
v_gene: TRBV6-6
d_gene: -
CDR3aa: CASSYDNSGNTIYF
CDR3nt: TGTGCCAGCAGTTACGACAACTCTGGAAACACCATATATTTT

abundance: -
j_gene: TRBJ1-6
v_gene: TRBV7-6
d_gene: TRBD1
CDR3aa: CASSSGTGGGSPLHF
CDR3nt: TGTGCCAGCAGCTCCGGGACAGGGGGCGGTTCACCCCTCCACTTT

abundance: -
j_gene: TRBJ2-7
v_gene: TRBV29-1
d_gene: -
CDR3aa: CSVELAYEQYF
CDR3nt: TGCAGCGTTGAGTTAGCTTACGAGCAGTACTTC

abundance: once
j_gene: TRBJ2-2
v_gene: TRBV6-5
d_gene: TRBD1
CDR3aa: CASSRDRNTGELFF
CDR3nt: TGTGCCAGCAGCCGGGACAGGAACACCGGGGAGCTGTTTTTT

abundance: few
j_gene: TRBJ1-1
v_gene: TRBV9
d_gene: -
CDR3aa: CASSVDGGRTEAFF
CDR3nt: TGTGCCAGCAGCGTAGATGGAGGCCGGACTGAAGCTTTCTTT

abundance: -
j_gene: TRBJ2-5
v_gene: TRBV6-1
d_gene: TRBD2
CDR3aa: CASSEVAWGSGSGGRETQYF
CDR3nt: TGTGCCAGCAGTGAAGTTGCGTGGGGTAGCGGGAGCGGCGGCAGGGAGACCCAGTACTTC

abundance: -
j_gene: TRBJ2-7
v_gene: TRBV7-8
d_gene: -
CDR3aa: CASSLAIWSSYEQYF
CDR3nt: TGTGCCAGCAGCTTAGCTATTTGGAGCTCCTACGAGCAGTACTTC

abundance: once
j_gene: TRBJ1-2
v_gene: TRBV27
d_gene: TRBD1
CDR3aa: CASSRQGANYGYTF
CDR3nt: TGTGCCAGCAGTAGACAGGGCGCTAACTATGGCTACACCTTC

abundance: -
j_gene: TRBJ2-3
v_gene: TRBV6-1
d_gene: TRBD2
CDR3aa: CASSESGGGADTQYF
CDR3nt: TGTGCCAGCAGTGAATCGGGCGGGGGGGCAGATACGCAGTATTTT

abundance: -
j_gene: TRBJ1-1
v_gene: TRBV28
d_gene: TRBD1
CDR3aa: CASSPRQGRPNTEAFF
CDR3nt: TGTGCCAGCAGCCCCAGACAGGGGCGGCCCAACACTGAAGCTTTCTTT

abundance: -
j_gene: TRBJ2-7
v_gene: TRBV7-6
d_gene: TRBD2
CDR3aa: CASSLGSGTSYEQYF
CDR3nt: TGTGCCAGCAGCTTGGGGTCCGGGACTAGCTACGAGCAGTACTTC

abundance: -
j_gene: TRBJ1-1
v_gene: TRBV29-1
d_gene: TRBD1
CDR3aa: CSGNRGQNTEAFF
CDR3nt: TGCAGTGGGAACAGGGGGCAGAACACTGAAGCTTTCTTT

abundance: -
j_gene: TRBJ1-4
v_gene: TRBV27
d_gene: -
CDR3aa: CASSLTEATNEKLFF
CDR3nt: TGTGCCAGCAGTTTGACAGAGGCAACTAATGAAAAACTGTTTTTT

abundance: -
j_gene: TRBJ2-5
v_gene: TRBV7-9
d_gene: TRBD2
CDR3aa: CASSLASGVWTQYF
CDR3nt: TGTGCCAGCAGCTTAGCCAGCGGGGTCTGGACCCAGTACTTC

abundance: -
j_gene: TRBJ2-3
v_gene: TRBV1
d_gene: -
CDR3aa: CTRTGEGTDTQYF
CDR3nt: TGCACCAGGACAGGGGAGGGGACAGATACGCAGTATTTT

abundance: -
j_gene: TRBJ2-6
v_gene: TRBV30
d_gene: -
CDR3aa: CAWRSGGANVLTF
CDR3nt: TGTGCCTGGAGATCCGGTGGGGCCAACGTCCTGACTTTC

abundance: -
j_gene: TRBJ1-5
v_gene: TRBV30
d_gene: -
CDR3aa: CAWGQGSNQPQHF
CDR3nt: TGTGCCTGGGGACAAGGGAGCAATCAGCCCCAGCATTTT

abundance: -
j_gene: TRBJ1-5
v_gene: TRBV7-9
d_gene: TRBD1
CDR3aa: CASSPGQGRNQPQHF
CDR3nt: TGTGCCAGCAGCCCGGGACAGGGCAGGAATCAGCCCCAGCATTTT

abundance: -
j_gene: TRBJ2-5
v_gene: TRBV18
d_gene: -
CDR3aa: CASSPPFRGRETQYF
CDR3nt: TGTGCCAGCTCACCACCTTTCAGGGGAAGGGAGACCCAGTACTTC

abundance: -
j_gene: TRBJ2-5
v_gene: TRBV28
d_gene: -
CDR3aa: CASRPWTEGMETQYF
CDR3nt: TGTGCCAGCAGGCCCTGGACGGAGGGAATGGAGACCCAGTACTTC

abundance: -
j_gene: TRBJ1-5
v_gene: TRBV11-2
d_gene: -
CDR3aa: CASSLSGQSNQPQHF
CDR3nt: TGTGCCAGCAGCTTGAGTGGGCAGTCCAATCAGCCCCAGCATTTT

abundance: -
j_gene: TRBJ2-5
v_gene: TRBV7-7
d_gene: TRBD1
CDR3aa: CASSPRDRVYGETQYF
CDR3nt: TGTGCTAGCAGCCCCCGGGACAGGGTCTATGGAGAGACCCAGTACTTC

abundance: -
j_gene: TRBJ2-1
v_gene: TRBV30
d_gene: -
CDR3aa: CAWRALNEQFF
CDR3nt: TGTGCCTGGAGGGCTCTCAATGAGCAGTTCTTC

abundance: once
j_gene: TRBJ2-1
v_gene: TRBV10-3
d_gene: TRBD2
CDR3aa: CAISPSGGRANEQFF
CDR3nt: TGTGCCATCAGTCCTAGCGGGGGGCGGGCTAATGAGCAGTTCTTC

abundance: -
j_gene: TRBJ1-2
v_gene: TRBV27
d_gene: TRBD1
CDR3aa: CASRPQGAGNYGYTF
CDR3nt: TGTGCCAGCAGACCTCAGGGGGCTGGTAACTATGGCTACACCTTC

abundance: -
j_gene: TRBJ2-7
v_gene: TRBV5-6
d_gene: TRBD1
CDR3aa: CASSLGSMGTAQKGYEQYF
CDR3nt: TGTGCCAGCAGCTTGGGCTCTATGGGGACAGCCCAGAAAGGGTACGAGCAGTACTTC

abundance: few
j_gene: TRBJ1-2
v_gene: TRBV29-1
d_gene: -
CDR3aa: CSVIPWAGSYGYTF
CDR3nt: TGCAGCGTTATCCCGTGGGCAGGCTCATATGGCTACACCTTC

abundance: -
j_gene: TRBJ2-7
v_gene: TRBV11-2
d_gene: TRBD1
CDR3aa: CASSLESGTGFEQYF
CDR3nt: TGTGCCAGCAGCTTAGAATCCGGGACAGGGTTCGAGCAGTACTTC

abundance: -
j_gene: TRBJ2-1
v_gene: TRBV29-1
d_gene: -
CDR3aa: CSASAGNEQFF
CDR3nt: TGCAGCGCCTCAGCGGGCAATGAGCAGTTCTTC

abundance: -
j_gene: TRBJ1-2
v_gene: TRBV29-1
d_gene: TRBD1
CDR3aa: CSVKDRLINLNYGYTF
CDR3nt: TGCAGCGTAAAGGACAGGCTCATCAACCTTAACTATGGCTACACCTTC

abundance: -
j_gene: TRBJ1-2
v_gene: TRBV6-5
d_gene: -
CDR3aa: CASSSLGPNYGYTF
CDR3nt: TGTGCCAGCAGCTCCTTGGGCCCGAACTATGGCTACACCTTC

abundance: -
j_gene: TRBJ2-2
v_gene: TRBV5-1
d_gene: -
CDR3aa: CASSLGKEGIGELFF
CDR3nt: TGCGCCAGCAGCTTGGGAAAGGAGGGCATCGGGGAGCTGTTTTTT

abundance: -
j_gene: TRBJ2-2
v_gene: TRBV9
d_gene: -
CDR3aa: CASSVVSGGGPGELFF
CDR3nt: TGTGCCAGCAGCGTAGTTTCGGGAGGGGGCCCCGGGGAGCTGTTTTTT

abundance: -
j_gene: TRBJ2-4
v_gene: TRBV9
d_gene: -
CDR3aa: CASSVGAVAKNIQYF
CDR3nt: TGTGCCAGCAGCGTAGGAGCCGTAGCCAAAAACATTCAGTACTTC

abundance: -
j_gene: TRBJ2-3
v_gene: TRBV4-3
d_gene: TRBD1
CDR3aa: CASSQDDEDRGLPSTDTQYF
CDR3nt: TGCGCCAGCAGCCAAGATGACGAGGACAGGGGACTCCCTAGCACAGATACGCAGTATTTT

abundance: -
j_gene: TRBJ1-5
v_gene: TRBV21-1
d_gene: -
CDR3aa: CASSKGPNRGPNYSNQPQHF
CDR3nt: TGTGCCAGCAGCAAAGGCCCAAACAGGGGGCCTAACTATAGCAATCAGCCCCAGCATTTT

abundance: -
j_gene: TRBJ2-1
v_gene: TRBV19
d_gene: TRBD1
CDR3aa: CASSYRGSYNEQFF
CDR3nt: TGTGCCAGTAGTTACAGGGGATCCTACAATGAGCAGTTCTTC

abundance: once
j_gene: TRBJ2-1
v_gene: TRBV5-1
d_gene: -
CDR3aa: CASSLEASSYNEQFF
CDR3nt: TGCGCCAGCAGCCTAGAAGCAAGCTCCTACAATGAGCAGTTCTTC

abundance: -
j_gene: TRBJ2-2
v_gene: TRBV9
d_gene: -
CDR3aa: CASSVVVSPSNGELFF
CDR3nt: TGTGCCAGCAGCGTAGTAGTCTCCCCCTCCAACGGGGAGCTGTTTTTT

abundance: -
j_gene: TRBJ2-6
v_gene: TRBV10-1
d_gene: TRBD1
CDR3aa: CASSAIQGVTPVSGANVLTF
CDR3nt: TGCGCCAGCAGTGCGATTCAGGGGGTTACACCCGTCTCTGGGGCCAACGTCCTGACTTTC

abundance: few
j_gene: TRBJ1-5
v_gene: TRBV15
d_gene: -
CDR3aa: CATSRASGGGHSNQPQHF
CDR3nt: TGTGCCACCAGCAGAGCCTCGGGGGGCGGCCATAGCAATCAGCCCCAGCATTTT

abundance: -
j_gene: TRBJ2-2
v_gene: TRBV2
d_gene: TRBD2
CDR3aa: CASKRGAGVRTGELFF
CDR3nt: TGTGCCAGCAAAAGGGGAGCGGGAGTCCGGACCGGGGAGCTGTTTTTT

abundance: -
j_gene: TRBJ2-7
v_gene: TRBV5-4
d_gene: TRBD1
CDR3aa: CASSSGDRRGYEQYF
CDR3nt: TGTGCCAGCAGCTCGGGGGACAGGAGGGGCTACGAGCAGTACTTC

abundance: -
j_gene: TRBJ1-2
v_gene: TRBV11-2
d_gene: TRBD1
CDR3aa: CASSATGQAYGYTF
CDR3nt: TGTGCCAGCAGCGCTACGGGACAGGCCTATGGCTACACCTTC

abundance: few
j_gene: TRBJ1-2
v_gene: TRBV19
d_gene: TRBD1
CDR3aa: CASSTPGQTNYGYTF
CDR3nt: TGTGCCAGTAGTACCCCGGGACAGACTAACTATGGCTACACCTTC

abundance: -
j_gene: TRBJ2-7
v_gene: TRBV19
d_gene: -
CDR3aa: CASSISGGTYEQYF
CDR3nt: TGTGCCAGTAGTATCAGTGGGGGGACCTACGAGCAGTACTTC

abundance: -
j_gene: TRBJ2-2
v_gene: TRBV5-1
d_gene: -
CDR3aa: CASSLIRGAGELFF
CDR3nt: TGCGCCAGCAGCTTGATCAGGGGTGCCGGGGAGCTGTTTTTT

abundance: -
j_gene: TRBJ2-3
v_gene: TRBV5-1
d_gene: TRBD2
CDR3aa: CASSFLSGGADTQYF
CDR3nt: TGCGCCAGCAGCTTTTTGTCGGGGGGGGCAGATACGCAGTATTTT

abundance: -
j_gene: TRBJ2-3
v_gene: TRBV6-6
d_gene: -
CDR3aa: CASSYTGRDTQYF
CDR3nt: TGTGCCAGCAGTTACACAGGGCGGGATACGCAGTATTTT

abundance: -
j_gene: TRBJ2-3
v_gene: TRBV9
d_gene: -
CDR3aa: CASSPKLGAADTQYF
CDR3nt: TGTGCCAGCAGCCCGAAGTTGGGGGCCGCAGATACGCAGTATTTT

abundance: -
j_gene: TRBJ1-5
v_gene: TRBV15
d_gene: -
CDR3aa: CATSRDHPGINQPQHF
CDR3nt: TGTGCCACCAGCAGAGATCATCCCGGGATTAATCAGCCCCAGCATTTT

abundance: few
j_gene: TRBJ2-2
v_gene: TRBV7-3
d_gene: -
CDR3aa: CASSLRLANTGELFF
CDR3nt: TGTGCCAGCAGCTTAAGGCTTGCGAACACCGGGGAGCTGTTTTTT